These T cell receptor beta chains were read from a single sample in a study of blood T cells in healthy people across ages. Each CDR3 protein is one row after TCRdb ran MiXCR on the 5' RACE reads. Of approximately 810,000 distinct CDR3 sequences in the sample, approximately 35% were seen once. Sequenced input: blood. These TCRs come from a man between 18 and 35 years old in good health. The CDR3 runs from the conserved cysteine through the conserved F or W. The D gene is left open where the match is weak. For some rows the clone size is stated as once, few or many, or as a class when expanded; others skip it.

DNA,CDR3,D,J,size,V
TGTGCCAGCAGTCATTATAGGGAACAGGGTTACTATGGCTACACCTTC,CASSHYREQGYYGYTF,.,TRBJ1-2,.,TRBV12-3/TRBV12-4
TGCAGGGCTAGTCTCCTACCGTACGAGCAGTACTTC,CRASLLPYEQYF,.,TRBJ2-7,.,TRBV20-1
TGTGCCACGAGGGCGGGGGCCAATCAGCCCCAGCATTTT,CATRAGANQPQHF,.,TRBJ1-5,.,TRBV7-9
TGTGCCAGCAGCCTCGGACAGGGGGGGGCAACTAATGAAAAACTGTTTTTT,CASSLGQGGATNEKLFF,TRBD1,TRBJ1-4,.,TRBV7-9
TGTGCCAGCACCAGGACCTCAGAGAGCTATGGCTACACCTTC,CASTRTSESYGYTF,.,TRBJ1-2,many,TRBV21-1
TGTGCCAGCAGTTTGGGGACAGAACCTAATCAGCCCCAGCATTTT,CASSLGTEPNQPQHF,TRBD1,TRBJ1-5,many,TRBV12-3/TRBV12-4
TGCAGTGCTAGGATAAGCGGGAGGGGAAATGAGCAGTACTTC,CSARISGRGNEQYF,TRBD2,TRBJ2-7,.,TRBV20-1
TGCAGCCCGTCCGCACAGGGGGCGATAAATGAGCAGTTCTTC,CSPSAQGAINEQFF,TRBD1,TRBJ2-1,.,TRBV20-1
TGCGCCTGCAGCTCCCTGGGACAGGGGGCTACAGATACGCAGTATTTT,CACSSLGQGATDTQYF,TRBD1,TRBJ2-3,.,TRBV5-1
TGTGCCAGCAGCCAATTGATTGGAGAAAACATTCAGTACTTC,CASSQLIGENIQYF,.,TRBJ2-4,few,TRBV3-1
TGTGCCAGCAGCTTTCTTGGGGAACTAGCGGGGGATCCCCCACACCGGACTGAGCAGTACTTC,CASSFLGELAGDPPHRTEQYF,TRBD2,TRBJ2-7,.,TRBV11-1
TGCGCCAGCAGCTTGGACGGACAGGGCGGTAATTCACCCCTCCACTTT,CASSLDGQGGNSPLHF,TRBD1,TRBJ1-6,.,TRBV5-1
TGCGCCAGCAGCCAAAGATTACCCCGCACAGGGGGACCCGGGGAGCTGTTTTTT,CASSQRLPRTGGPGELFF,TRBD1,TRBJ2-2,few,TRBV4-3
TGCGCCAGCAGCCAAGATTTCAGGGATGTCGGTAGCGTCTCGGGCGAGCAGTACTTC,CASSQDFRDVGSVSGEQYF,.,TRBJ2-7,once,TRBV4-1
TGCGCCAGCAGCTCGGATGTTGGTGGCACCGGGGAGCTGTTTTTT,CASSSDVGGTGELFF,.,TRBJ2-2,.,TRBV5-1
TGTGCCAGCAGTTCCGGACAAGGTTATCCGTATAATTCACCCCTCCACTTT,CASSSGQGYPYNSPLHF,.,TRBJ1-6,few,TRBV25-1
TGTGCCTCCCTCCAACCCGGGGCGGGGGAAGAAGCTTTCTTT,CASLQPGAGEEAFF,.,TRBJ1-1,.,TRBV10-3
TGTGCCAGCAGGGGACTAGCGGCCACCGGGGAGCTGTTTTTT,CASRGLAATGELFF,TRBD2,TRBJ2-2,.,TRBV12-3/TRBV12-4
TGCAGTGCCACCCGGGGGTGGTACCAAGAGACCCAGTACTTC,CSATRGWYQETQYF,.,TRBJ2-5,.,TRBV20-1
TGCGCCAGCAGCCCTGACAGGGGTGCCTACGAGCAGTACTTC,CASSPDRGAYEQYF,TRBD1,TRBJ2-7,many,TRBV4-3